Described below is a single TCR beta chain sequence and its context. The antigen is not known. The sample originates from a study of regulatory dendritic cells for organ transplantation. The wider study: On day 6, the dendritic cells were exposed to LPS. Study-level results: Memory CD8+ clonal expansion seemed more limited with regulatory than mature dendritic cells. Considerable individual heterogeneity was seen in alloreactive memory CD8+ T cells.

V lost 2 bases and J lost 0, with 13 bases in between. This CDR3 has 16 amino acids. The germline V gene has CDR1 LNHDA and CDR2 SQIVND (reference sequence). TCRdb's copy holds only in-frame clones and misses some; the assay was immunoSEQ multiplex PCR. The sample includes approximately 4,300 clones, 60% of them seen just once. Sorted T cells were CFSE-labeled and cultured 5 days with allogeneic regulatory or mature dendritic cells at 1:10. V usage is TRBV19 and J usage is TRBJ1-1, with no clear D. This receptor was obtained from a human donor in good health. Sequencing was performed on memory CD8+ T cells from blood cultured with regulatory dendritic cells. Subset indicated: CD45RO+ memory T cells. This CDR3 reads CASSISGSSMNTEAFF. The CDR3, as DNA: TGTGCCAGTAGTATATCAGGATCTTCGATGAACACTGAAGCTTTCTTT.